This T cell receptor beta chain was documented in a study of PD-1 blockade in classical Hodgkin lymphoma. The study's findings and limits: Similar baseline diversity was found in complete responders and newly diagnosed patients. Compared with baseline, CD4+ but not CD8+ TCR diversity had risen significantly by C4D1. Reported findings placed baseline TCR diversity lower in newly diagnosed patients (compared with healthy donors).

Comments on this clone: Its target is unknown.

Clones were sequenced by immunoSEQ multiplex PCR, and TCRdb holds only the in-frame ones, with some missing. The sample carries under 20,000 clones, about three quarters recorded once. Time point specified: cycle 4 day 1 (C4D1), after more than five weeks of nivolumab. All trial patients relapsed after autologous stem cell transplantation. Researchers used magnetic negative selection to pull out pure CD4+ T cells from thawed PBMCs. This receptor was identified in a human donor with classical Hodgkin lymphoma. The sequencing here drew on CD4+ T cells from blood, taken before the fourth cycle of nivolumab.

The CDR3 spells CSGGEETQYF. CDR3 bases: TGCAGTGGGGGGGAAGAGACCCAGTACTTC. The chain is built from TRBV20-1 and TRBJ2-5, with a tentative D call TRBD2 (6 bases). Germline V lookup: CDR1 DFQATT, CDR2 SNEGSKA (reference sequence). V was shortened by 7 bases and J by 3 bases, with 6 bases between the two germline ends. The CDR3 loop spans 10 amino acids.